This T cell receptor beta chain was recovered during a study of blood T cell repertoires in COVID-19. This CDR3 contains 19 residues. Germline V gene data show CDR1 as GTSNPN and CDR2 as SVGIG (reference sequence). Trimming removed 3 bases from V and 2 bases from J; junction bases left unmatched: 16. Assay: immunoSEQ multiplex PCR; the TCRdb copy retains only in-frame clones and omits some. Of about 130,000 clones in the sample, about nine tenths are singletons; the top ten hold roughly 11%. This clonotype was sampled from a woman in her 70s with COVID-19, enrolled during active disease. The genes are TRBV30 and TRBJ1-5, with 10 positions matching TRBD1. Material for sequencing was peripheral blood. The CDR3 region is CAWSLTRARQGAGNQPQHF. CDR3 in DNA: TGTGCCTGGAGCCTAACCAGAGCCCGACAGGGGGCGGGCAATCAGCCCCAGCATTTT.